A single sample gave rise to the 16 T cell receptor beta chains below, sequenced in a study of cytomegalovirus exposure and HLA in healthy donors. Primers: 60 Vbeta forward and 13 Jbeta reverse. This table comes from immunoSEQ multiplex PCR, and its TCRdb copy is limited to in-frame clones, with some not included. This table holds approximately 160,000 clones, 70% to 80% found once. Sequenced sample: PBMCs. The receptors were gathered from a female donor in good health and CMV-seronegative.

The chain employs TRBV6-6 and TRBJ2-7; 9 bases are shared with TRBD2. The CDR3 is made up of 14 amino acids. V shed 6 bases and J 2 bases; nucleotides not matched to a gene: 5. Looked up from germline, CDR1 is MNHNY and CDR2 is SVGAGI (reference sequence). CDR3 sequence (DNA): TGTGCCAGCAGCCAGGGCGGGAGGGCCTACGAGCAGTACTTC. Translated, it gives CASSQGGRAYEQYF.

The rearrangement joins TRBV7-3 to TRBJ2-3; D perhaps matches TRBD1 (5 bases). CDR3 length: 15 residues. CDR1 and CDR2 from the germline V gene are SGHTA and FQGTGA. The germline V and J ends were trimmed by 1 base and 0 bases, with 8 bases remaining between them. The CDR3 region is CASSLKGYSTDTQYF. The CDR3, as DNA: TGTGCCAGCAGCTTAAAGGGGTATAGCACAGATACGCAGTATTTT.

The genes are TRBV5-5 and TRBJ2-3; tentative D call: TRBD1 (6 bases). Trimming took off 4 bases at V and 3 bases at J, with 15 bases between the two ends. The CDR3 runs 15 residues. Germline loops: CDR1 SGHKS, CDR2 YYEKEE (reference sequence). CDR3 in DNA: TGTGCCAGCAGCCCGGGCCGAACAGGGACAGATACGCAGTATTTT. Translated, it gives CASSPGRTGTDTQYF.

This chain links TRBV6-1 with TRBJ2-3; D might be TRBD2 (6 bases). The CDR3 consists of 13 residues. Germline V gene lookup returns CDR1 MNHNS and CDR2 SASEGT. Deletions cut 6 bases from V and 4 bases from J, with 11 bases between. The CDR3 bases are TGTGCCAGCAGGGCCCCTAGCGCAGATACGCAGTATTTT. This codes for CASRAPSADTQYF.

This clone was found once. V gene TRBV5-1 combines with J gene TRBJ1-1; D is perhaps TRBD1 (6 bases). Germline values: CDR1 SGHRS, CDR2 YFSETQ. The CDR3 runs 13 residues. Deletions cut 4 bases from V and 11 bases from J, with 18 bases between. The CDR3 region has the DNA TGCGCCAGCAGCCAGGGACAATTTGCTACCGCTTTCTTT. Translating it yields CASSQGQFATAFF.

The genes are TRBV19 and TRBJ2-5, with TRBD2 matching 7 bases. The trim removed 6 bases at V and 3 bases at J, leaving 13 bases unmatched. There are 16 residues in the CDR3. The germline CDR1 and CDR2 sequences are LNHDA and SQIVND (reference sequence). CDR3: CASRPGGGSGKETQYF. In nucleotides, the CDR3 is TGTGCCAGTAGGCCCGGGGGAGGGAGCGGGAAAGAGACCCAGTACTTC. Based on the CDR3 plus reference TRBV19 and TRBJ2-5, the full variable domain is DGGITQSPKYLFRKEGQNVTLSCEQNLNHDAMYWYRQDPGQGLRLIYYSQIVNDFQKGDIAEGYSVSREKKESFPLTVTSAQKNPTAFYLCASRPGGGSGKETQYFGPGTRLLVL.

The chain recombines TRBV5-4 with TRBJ1-2, with 7 bases identical to TRBD1. The V segment lost 0 bases and the J segment 5 bases; nucleotides outside the gene matches: 4. CDR1 is SGHNT, CDR2 YYREEE, per germline (reference sequence). The CDR3 contains 14 residues. The CDR3 coding sequence is TGTGCCAGCAGCTTGGGGGACAGCCTGTATGGCTACACCTTC. It translates to CASSLGDSLYGYTF.

This CDR3 reads CASSLAGTVGNEQFF. DNA of the CDR3: TGTGCCAGCAGCTTGGCCGGGACAGTGGGCAATGAGCAGTTCTTC. The chain uses TRBV5-4 and TRBJ2-1; 7 bases fit TRBD1. With 0 bases clipped from V and 6 bases from J, the junction kept 6 bases outside the gene matches. CDR1 is SGHNT, CDR2 YYREEE, per germline (reference sequence). This CDR3 has 15 residues.

The chain recombines TRBV25-1 with TRBJ1-2; no definite D call. CDR1 and CDR2 from the germline V gene are MGHDK and SYGVNS. The germline V and J ends were trimmed by 1 base and 1 base, with 10 bases remaining between them. The CDR3 is 15 amino acids. The CDR3 nucleotides read TGTGCCAGCAGTGAATCGGGGAGGCTTAACTATGGCTACACCTTC. Protein sequence: CASSESGRLNYGYTF.

This chain uses TRBV6-5 with TRBJ2-1, with 10 positions matching TRBD2. V trimming: 10 bases; J trimming: 7 bases; junction bases outside the gene matches: 10. The CDR3 runs to 14 residues. Per the germline V gene, CDR1 is MNHEY and CDR2 is SVGAGI. The CDR3 loop reads CATTSKRGGNEQFF. The CDR3 region has the DNA TGTGCCACCACCAGTAAGCGGGGGGGAAATGAGCAGTTCTTC.

The chain uses TRBV7-2 and TRBJ1-1; 8 bases fit TRBD1. The CDR3 length is 15 residues. Looked up from germline, CDR1 is SGHTA and CDR2 is FQGNSA. Trimming removed 5 bases from V and 3 bases from J; junction bases left unmatched: 8. CDR3 bases: TGTGCCAGCAGCGTCGGACAGGGAGAGTACACTGAAGCTTTCTTT. The encoded protein is CASSVGQGEYTEAFF.

This rearrangement joins TRBV29-1 to TRBJ2-5; TRBD2 might be the D (5 bases). V shed 1 base and J shed 0 bases, with 21 bases lying between them. The CDR3 is 18 amino acids. Germline-derived CDR1 and CDR2 are SQVTM and ANQGSEA. The chain's CDR3 is CSVEGIYGVRGYQETQYF. In DNA, the CDR3 is TGCAGCGTTGAAGGCATCTACGGGGTTCGTGGGTACCAAGAGACCCAGTACTTC. The variable domain in full, with the rest retrieved from reference TRBV29-1 and TRBJ2-5, is SAVISQKPSRDICQRGTSLTIQCQVDSQVTMMFWYRQQPGQSLTLIATANQGSEATYESGFVIDKFPISRPNLTFSTLTVSNMSPEDSSIYLCSVEGIYGVRGYQETQYFGPGTRLLVL.

J is TRBJ1-1 and V is TRBV4-3; 7 bases are shared with TRBD1. Looked up from germline, CDR1 is LGHNA and CDR2 is YSLEER. The CDR3 covers 15 residues. With V trimmed by 3 bases and J by 4 bases, 8 bases remained unmatched. CDR3 loop: CASSQEPGQFTEAFF. CDR3 nucleotide sequence: TGCGCCAGCAGCCAGGAACCGGGACAGTTCACTGAAGCTTTCTTT.

The chain employs TRBV9 and TRBJ2-1, with TRBD2 matching 7 bases. The CDR3 covers 15 residues. CDR1 and CDR2 from the germline V gene are SGDLS and YYNGEE. The trim removed 3 bases at V and 8 bases at J, leaving 11 bases unmatched. The CDR3 here is CASSERGGSGDEQFF. DNA for the CDR3: TGTGCCAGCAGCGAGAGGGGAGGGAGCGGAGATGAGCAGTTCTTC.

This rearrangement joins TRBV5-5 to TRBJ2-7; 9 bases align to TRBD1. Germline lookup yields CDR1 SGHKS and CDR2 YYEKEE (reference sequence). This CDR3 is 15 amino acids long. J gave up 1 base and V 4 bases, and 6 bases lay outside the gene matches. In DNA, the CDR3 is TGTGCCAGCAGCCCCCGGGACAGGGTTTCCTACGAGCAGTACTTC. It is translated as CASSPRDRVSYEQYF.

V is TRBV19 and J is TRBJ2-3, with D perhaps matching TRBD2 (5 bases). The V end lost 9 bases, the J end lost 10 bases, and 17 bases lay between the germline ends. From germline, CDR1 is LNHDA and CDR2 SQIVND (reference sequence). There are 12 residues in the CDR3. CDR3: CASGSKTMAQYF. CDR3 nucleotide sequence: TGTGCCAGCGGATCCAAGACTATGGCGCAGTATTTT. The full variable domain, in which reference TRBV19 and TRBJ2-3 provide the parts outside the CDR3, is DGGITQSPKYLFRKEGQNVTLSCEQNLNHDAMYWYRQDPGQGLRLIYYSQIVNDFQKGDIAEGYSVSREKKESFPLTVTSAQKNPTAFYLCASGSKTMAQYFGPGTRLTVL.